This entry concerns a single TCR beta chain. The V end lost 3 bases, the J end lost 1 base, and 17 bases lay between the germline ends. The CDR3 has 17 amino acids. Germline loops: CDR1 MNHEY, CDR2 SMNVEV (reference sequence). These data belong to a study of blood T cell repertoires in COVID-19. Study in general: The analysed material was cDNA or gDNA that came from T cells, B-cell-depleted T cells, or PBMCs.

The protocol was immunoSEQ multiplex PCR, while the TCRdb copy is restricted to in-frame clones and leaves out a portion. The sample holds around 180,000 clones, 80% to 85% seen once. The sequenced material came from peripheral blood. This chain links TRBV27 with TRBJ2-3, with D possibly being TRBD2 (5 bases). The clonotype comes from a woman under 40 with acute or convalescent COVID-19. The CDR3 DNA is TGTGCCAGCAGTTTGTCCGGACTCCTCATCCGCACAGATACGCAGTATTTT. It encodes CASSLSGLLIRTDTQYF.